This section outlines one TCR beta chain sequence together with its context. This clone was seen only a few times. The antigen it binds to is not known. Per-base qualities were not stored, and no clone one base away is much larger. The immunoSEQ Assay, a bias-controlled multiplex PCR, was used to amplify TCRbeta CDR3 regions from genomic DNA. Regarding the original processing steps: Nucleated cell counts per sample were estimated from amplification of reference gene primers within the assay. To quantify the absolute abundance of each unique TCRbeta CDR3 rearrangement, sequence reads were collapsed and filtered. For each sample, productive Simpson clonality was calculated by taking the square root of Simpson's diversity index across productive rearrangements. The clones in this table, taken by TCRdb from immuneACCESS, are in-frame only. Not every clone is retained; where verified, under half of the shortfall comes from an unresolved V gene, and the cause of the rest is unknown. The V and J calls and the clone size are those of that table, but D and trimming were determined from the DNA. Recorded for this sample are roughly 100,000 clones; about 75% of them occurred a single time. Roughly a tenth of the sample is in the top ten clones.

Each collaborating institution followed its own protocols to collect whole blood in K2EDTA tubes. For TCRbeta analysis, collaborator samples were shipped as frozen whole blood, as isolated PBMCs, or as DNA extracted from either sample type. The sample is drawn from a study of blood T cell repertoires in COVID-19 (dated by TCRdb to the early 2020s). At the level of the whole study: The collaborator samples originated in the United States, Italy and Spain and spanned the acute and convalescent phases of COVID-19. The material from the prospective study consisted of cDNA or gDNA derived from T cells, B-cell-depleted T cells, or PBMCs. Deeply sampled blood TCRbeta repertoires from subjects exposed to, actively infected with, or recovered from COVID-19 were included in the dataset. The repertoires were released in a freely available public database meant as a resource for research on the immune response to SARS-CoV-2. Samples were obtained from the ongoing ImmuneRACE study (first 160 participants) and from 1,254 subjects provided by 6 global collaborators. Sample metadata almost always included a de-identified subject ID, COVID-19 status, age in years and sex. Where HLA class I and class II types were available, the types were taken from metadata supplied by the sample provider, not from assay-based typing.

What the study reported, not specific to this receptor: How much clinical and demographic metadata was included differed by source and by participant, and the metadata was provided uncurated.

Via the germline V gene, CDR1 is MNHEY and CDR2 SVGAGI. At the junction V is shortened by 6 bases and J by 0 bases, with 11 bases in between. The CDR3 runs 14 amino acids, cysteine and phenylalanine included. Left in the record is the CDR3 DNA by itself, 42 bases read in frame from the first base. Sequencing was done on a sample of peripheral blood. The TCR originated in a woman at least 80 years old with acute or convalescent COVID-19. The rearrangement joined TRBV6-5 to TRBJ1-2; D gene: possibly TRBD1, on 6 matching bases. The nucleotide sequence reads as follows: TGTGCCAGCAGGGTAACAGGGCCTAACTATGGCTACACCTTC. Its protein reads: CASRVTGPNYGYTF.